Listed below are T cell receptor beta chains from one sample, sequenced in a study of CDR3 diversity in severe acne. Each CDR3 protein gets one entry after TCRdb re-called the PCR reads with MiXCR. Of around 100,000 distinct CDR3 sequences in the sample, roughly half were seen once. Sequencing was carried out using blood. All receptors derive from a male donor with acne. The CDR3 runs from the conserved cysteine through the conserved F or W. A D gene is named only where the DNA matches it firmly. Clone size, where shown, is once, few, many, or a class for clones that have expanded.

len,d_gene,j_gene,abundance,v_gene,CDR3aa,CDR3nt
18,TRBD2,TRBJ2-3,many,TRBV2,CASSLGLAGPLSTDTQYF,TGTGCCAGCAGTCTCGGACTAGCGGGTCCTCTCAGCACAGATACGCAGTATTTT
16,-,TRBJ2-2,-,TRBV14,CASSQDHSGVIRELFF,TGTGCCAGCAGCCAAGATCACTCCGGAGTAATAAGGGAGCTGTTTTTT
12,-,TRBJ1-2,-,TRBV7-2,CASRYDSYGYTF,TGTGCCAGCAGATATGACAGCTATGGCTACACCTTC
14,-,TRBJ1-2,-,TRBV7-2,CASSLGRGLGGYTF,TGTGCCAGCAGCTTAGGTCGGGGGCTAGGAGGCTACACCTTC
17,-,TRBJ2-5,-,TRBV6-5,CASSYSNTSPLGETQYF,TGTGCCAGCAGTTACTCGAACACCTCCCCCCTTGGAGAGACCCAGTACTTC
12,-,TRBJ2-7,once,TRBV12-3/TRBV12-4,CASSPLTGEQYF,TGTGCCAGCAGTCCTCTGACCGGCGAGCAGTACTTC
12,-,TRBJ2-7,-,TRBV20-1,CSARDQGYEQYF,TGCAGTGCTAGAGATCAGGGGTACGAGCAGTACTTC
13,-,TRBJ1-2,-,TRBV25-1,CASSSTTDYGYTF,TGTGCCAGCAGTTCGACCACAGACTATGGCTACACCTTC
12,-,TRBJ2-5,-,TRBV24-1,CATAHAQETQYF,TGTGCCACCGCCCACGCACAAGAGACCCAGTACTTC
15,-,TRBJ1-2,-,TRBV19,CASSPGQGPNYGYTF,TGTGCCAGTAGCCCCGGCCAGGGGCCGAACTATGGCTACACCTTC
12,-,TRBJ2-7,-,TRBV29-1,CSAGDPDYEQYF,TGCAGCGCCGGGGACCCGGACTACGAGCAGTACTTC
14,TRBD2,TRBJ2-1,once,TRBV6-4,CASSEREDYNEQFF,TGTGCCAGCAGCGAGCGGGAGGACTACAATGAGCAGTTCTTC
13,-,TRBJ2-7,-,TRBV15,CATSPPGRYEQYF,TGTGCCACCAGCCCCCCGGGGAGGTACGAGCAGTACTTC
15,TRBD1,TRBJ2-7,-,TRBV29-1,CSVGLGTGGFDEQYF,TGCAGCGTTGGACTGGGGACAGGGGGCTTCGACGAGCAGTACTTC
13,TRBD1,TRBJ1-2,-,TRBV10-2,CASGTGGGDGYTF,TGCGCCAGCGGTACAGGGGGCGGCGATGGCTACACCTTC
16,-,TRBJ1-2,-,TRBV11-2,CASSLVSRDNYYGYTF,TGTGCCAGCAGCTTAGTGTCTCGGGATAACTACTATGGCTACACCTTC
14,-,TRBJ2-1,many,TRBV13,CASSPRLAGGLGFF,TGTGCCAGCAGCCCCAGACTAGCAGGGGGCTTGGGGTTCTTC
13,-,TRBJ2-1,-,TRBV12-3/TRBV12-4,CASSYLAFDEQFF,TGTGCCAGCAGTTACCTAGCATTTGACGAGCAGTTCTTC
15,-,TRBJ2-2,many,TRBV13,CASRGGEGETGELFF,TGTGCCAGCAGGGGGGGAGAAGGGGAGACCGGGGAGCTGTTTTTT
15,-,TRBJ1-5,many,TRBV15,CATSRDLGGNQPQHF,TGTGCCACCAGCAGAGATCTCGGGGGTAATCAGCCCCAGCATTTT
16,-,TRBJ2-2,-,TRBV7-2,CAWSVLLADYTGELFF,TGTGCCTGGAGTGTCTTACTAGCAGACTACACCGGGGAGCTGTTTTTT
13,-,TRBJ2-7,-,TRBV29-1,CSVEEGASYEQYF,TGCAGCGTTGAAGAAGGAGCCAGCTACGAGCAGTACTTC
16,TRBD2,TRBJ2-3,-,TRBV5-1,CASSPGTSRNTDTQYF,TGCGCCAGCAGCCCCGGGACTAGCCGGAACACAGATACGCAGTATTTT
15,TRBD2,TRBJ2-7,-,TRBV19,CASSPGLAAGYEQYF,TGTGCCAGTAGTCCCGGACTAGCGGCCGGGTACGAGCAGTACTTC
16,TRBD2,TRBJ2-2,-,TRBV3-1,CASSHLAGADTRELFF,TGTGCCAGCAGCCACTTAGCGGGAGCGGACACCAGGGAGCTGTTTTTT
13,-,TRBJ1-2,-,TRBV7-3,CASSHRGGNGYTF,TGTGCCAGCAGTCATCGGGGGGGGAATGGCTACACCTTC
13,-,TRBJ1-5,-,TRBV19,CASSFRLSQPQHF,TGTGCCAGTAGTTTTAGGCTCTCCCAGCCCCAGCATTTT
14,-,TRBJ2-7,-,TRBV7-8,CASTATAQNGEQYF,TGTGCCAGCACCGCGACTGCCCAAAATGGCGAGCAGTACTTC
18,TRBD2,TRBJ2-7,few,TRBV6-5,CASSTPRTSGSNPYEQYF,TGTGCCAGCAGTACGCCTCGAACTAGCGGGAGTAATCCCTACGAGCAGTACTTC
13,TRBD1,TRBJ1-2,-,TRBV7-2,CASSSDREHGYTF,TGTGCCAGCAGCTCTGACAGGGAACATGGCTACACCTTC
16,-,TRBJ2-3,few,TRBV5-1,CASSLEQGVRDNEQYF,TGCGCCAGTAGCTTGGAACAGGGAGTTAGGGACAATGAGCAGTATTTT
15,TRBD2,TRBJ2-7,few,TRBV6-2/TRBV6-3,CASRPELAGVHEQYF,TGTGCCAGCAGGCCCGAACTAGCGGGAGTTCACGAGCAGTACTTC
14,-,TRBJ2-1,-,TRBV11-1,CASSLAHRVNEQFF,TGTGCCAGCAGCTTGGCTCACAGGGTGAATGAGCAGTTCTTC
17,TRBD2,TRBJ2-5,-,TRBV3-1,CASSPQGLAGGRETQYF,TGTGCCAGCAGCCCTCAGGGACTAGCGGGGGGGCGGGAGACCCAGTACTTC
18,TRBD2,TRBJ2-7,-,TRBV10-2,CASIEGLALCLLHYEQYF,TGCGCCAGCATTGAGGGACTAGCCCTGTGTCTCCTTCACTACGAGCAGTACTTC
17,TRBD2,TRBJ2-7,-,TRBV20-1,CSAKGLAGGPPLYEQYF,TGCAGTGCCAAGGGACTAGCGGGAGGGCCACCCCTCTACGAGCAGTACTTC
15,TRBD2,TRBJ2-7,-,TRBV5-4,CASSLELAGGDEQYF,TGTGCCAGCAGCTTGGAACTAGCGGGAGGCGACGAGCAGTACTTC
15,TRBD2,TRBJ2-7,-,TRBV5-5,CASSLQGGRTYEQYF,TGTGCCAGCAGCTTGCAGGGAGGGAGAACCTACGAGCAGTACTTC